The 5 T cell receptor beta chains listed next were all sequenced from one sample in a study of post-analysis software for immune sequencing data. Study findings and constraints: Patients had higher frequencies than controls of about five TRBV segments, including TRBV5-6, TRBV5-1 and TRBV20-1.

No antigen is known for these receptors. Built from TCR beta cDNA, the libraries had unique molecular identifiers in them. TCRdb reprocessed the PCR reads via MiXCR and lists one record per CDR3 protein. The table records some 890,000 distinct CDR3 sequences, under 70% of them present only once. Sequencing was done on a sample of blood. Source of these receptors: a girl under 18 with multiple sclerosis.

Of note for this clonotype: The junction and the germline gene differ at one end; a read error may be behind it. CDR3 protein: CASREGVYEQYF. CDR3 coding DNA: TGTGCCAGCAGGGAAGGGGTCTACGAGCAGTACTTC. The chain uses TRBV6-1 and TRBJ2-7; D perhaps matches TRBD1 (5 bases). CDR3 length: 12 amino acids. Per germline, CDR1 MNHNS and CDR2 SASEGT.

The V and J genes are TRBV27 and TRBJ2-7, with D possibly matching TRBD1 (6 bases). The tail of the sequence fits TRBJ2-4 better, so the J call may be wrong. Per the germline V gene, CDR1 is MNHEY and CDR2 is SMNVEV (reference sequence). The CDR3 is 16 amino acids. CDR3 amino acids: CASSPYRASPGNIQYF. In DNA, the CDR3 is TGTGCCAGCAGTCCTTACAGGGCTAGTCCCGGAAACATTCAGTACTTC.

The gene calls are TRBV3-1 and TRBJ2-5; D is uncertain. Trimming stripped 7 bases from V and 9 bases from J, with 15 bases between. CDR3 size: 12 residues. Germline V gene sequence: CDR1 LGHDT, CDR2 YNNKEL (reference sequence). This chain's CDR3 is CASMDLLLAQYF. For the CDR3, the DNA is TGTGCCAGCATGGACCTACTCCTAGCCCAGTACTTC.

CDR3 DNA sequence: TGTGCCAGCTCACCCCTCGGGGTCCCTGGGAGCTTTGAGCAGTTCTTC. Translated, it gives CASSPLGVPGSFEQFF. The rearrangement uses TRBV18 and TRBJ2-1, with D maybe TRBD2 (5 bases). The ends were cut back, 3 bases at V and 9 bases at J, with 21 bases in the middle. In germline, CDR1 is KGHSH, CDR2 LQKENI. The CDR3 totals 16 residues.

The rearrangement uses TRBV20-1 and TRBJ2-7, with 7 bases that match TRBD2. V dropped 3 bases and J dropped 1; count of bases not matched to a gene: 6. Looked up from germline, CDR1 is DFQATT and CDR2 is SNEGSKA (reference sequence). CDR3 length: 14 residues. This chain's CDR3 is CSARPTGLSYEQYF. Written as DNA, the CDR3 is TGCAGTGCTAGGCCAACGGGACTATCCTACGAGCAGTACTTC.